This record covers a single T cell receptor (beta chain). The data are from a study of radiotherapy plus CTLA-4 blockade in lung cancer. In chemo-refractory metastatic non-small-cell lung cancer, patients got ipilimumab CTLA-4 blockade together with focal radiation. The table came from immunoSEQ multiplex PCR; TCRdb's copy has only in-frame clones and leaves some out. This table holds around 77,000 clones, 74% found once. The CDR3 contains 13 residues. Trimming took 5 bases from V and 7 from J; bases not matched to a gene: 7. Looked up from germline, CDR1 is SGHTA and CDR2 is FQGTGA. Sequenced here: peripheral blood, sampled from a patient treated with radiotherapy plus ipilimumab. This sequence joins TRBV7-3 and TRBJ1-2; 7 nucleotides match TRBD1. This clonotype was sampled from a human donor with non-small cell lung cancer whose response to radiotherapy plus ipilimumab could not be evaluated. The CDR3, as DNA: TGTGCCAGCAGCATGAATCGGGACAGTGGCTACACCTTC. Its translation: CASSMNRDSGYTF.